The clone carrying this TCR beta chain has a handful of counts. The sample is drawn from a study of cytomegalovirus exposure and HLA in healthy donors. It was with 60 Vbeta and 13 Jbeta primers that the PCR ran. Libraries were prepared by immunoSEQ multiplex PCR; TCRdb keeps only in-frame clonotypes and omits some of them. The sample holds under 200,000 clones, over 75% seen once. Trimming took off 0 bases at V and 3 bases at J, with 9 bases between the two ends. Looked up from germline, CDR1 is SGHRS and CDR2 is YFSETQ. This CDR3 has 14 residues. The chain has TRBV5-1 and TRBJ2-5, with D unresolved. The receptor comes from a woman in her fifties or sixties in good health and CMV-seropositive. Material for sequencing was PBMCs. CDR3 DNA sequence: TGCGCCAGCAGCTTGGGTCAGGTAGAAGAGACCCAGTACTTC. It codes for CASSLGQVEETQYF.